This T cell receptor beta chain is from a study of CD8 T cells in ankylosing spondylitis. The CDR3 has 16 amino acids. The V end was cut by 0 bases, the J end by 3 bases, with 11 bases between. Germline values: CDR1 KGHSH, CDR2 LQKENI. General study findings and limits: The authors found the disease-linked clones to be CD8+ and relatively rare in peripheral blood. Some motif variants were previously reported in reactive arthritis synovial fluid and blood. Disease-associated clones were reportedly significantly overrepresented in matched ankylosing spondylitis synovial fluid. Ankylosing spondylitis blood seemed to carry a telltale TCR beta motif made of about 8 highly homologous variants.

TCR beta libraries were made by quantitative 5'-RACE with molecular barcodes. TCRdb independently ran MiXCR on the 5' RACE reads; one entry per CDR3 protein. The sample has around 540,000 distinct CDR3 sequences, about 13% seen once. As concerns this clonotype: The antigen is unknown.

The J gene is TRBJ2-2, the V gene TRBV18; D might be TRBD1 (5 bases). The sequenced sample consisted of blood, either unsorted or a sorted T cell fraction (not recorded which). This clonotype was obtained from a male donor with ankylosing spondylitis. The CDR3 spells CASSPPGQGDTGELFF. The CDR3 DNA reads TGTGCCAGCTCACCACCGGGGCAGGGTGACACCGGGGAGCTGTTTTTT. Drawing the rest from reference TRBV18 and TRBJ2-2, the complete variable domain is NAGVMQNPRHLVRRRGQEARLRCSPMKGHSHVYWYRQLPEEGLKFMVYLQKENIIDESGMPKERFSAEFPKEGPSILRIQQVVRGDSAAYFCASSPPGQGDTGELFFGEGSRLTVL.